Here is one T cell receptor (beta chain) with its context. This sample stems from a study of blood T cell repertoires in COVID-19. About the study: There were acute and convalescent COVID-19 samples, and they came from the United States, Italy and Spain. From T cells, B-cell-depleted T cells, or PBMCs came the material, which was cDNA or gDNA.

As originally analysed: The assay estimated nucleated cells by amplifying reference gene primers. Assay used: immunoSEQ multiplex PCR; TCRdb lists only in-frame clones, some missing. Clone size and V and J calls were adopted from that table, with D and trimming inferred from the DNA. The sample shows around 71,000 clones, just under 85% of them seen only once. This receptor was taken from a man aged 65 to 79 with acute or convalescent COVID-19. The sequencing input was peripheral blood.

CDR3 in DNA: TGTGCCAGCACAACCCCGGGACTAGGTGACAATGAGCAGTTCTTC. It yields the protein CASTTPGLGDNEQFF. The genes are TRBV6-5 and TRBJ2-1; 8 nucleotides match TRBD2. Losses at the gene ends were 7 bases for V and 5 bases for J; bases not matched to a gene: 10. The CDR3 consists of 15 residues. CDR1 is MNHEY, CDR2 SVGAGI, per germline.